This T cell receptor beta chain is drawn from a study of T cells after yellow fever vaccination. The study's findings and limits: Post-booster samples contained most primary-vaccination clones (approximately 96% CD4, almost 90% CD8).

Trimming cost V 5 bases and J 4 bases, with 15 bases left between them. Germline V gene lookup returns CDR1 SEHNR and CDR2 FQNEAQ (reference sequence). The CDR3 is made up of 15 amino acids. TCRdb reanalysed the 5' RACE reads using MiXCR and keeps one entry per CDR3 protein. The sample includes roughly 70,000 distinct CDR3 sequences, around 7% of them seen just once. There are many counts of this clonotype. Its antigen is as yet unknown. The chain joins TRBV7-9 to TRBJ2-1; D not certain. The receptor comes from a man aged 25 to 45 who received the YFV17D yellow fever vaccine. The input for sequencing was CD8+ T cells sorted from PBMCs, taken on the day of the yellow fever booster vaccination. The CDR3 loop reads CASSPQAERYNEQFF. DNA of the CDR3: TGTGCCAGCAGCCCCCAGGCGGAGCGATACAATGAGCAGTTCTTC.